Reported below is one T cell receptor beta chain. A second 7 to 11 cycle PCR used barcoded and J-beta primers. The authors tagged each cDNA molecule using a template-switch adaptor with 12 random nucleotides. Each CDR3 protein gets one entry after TCRdb re-called the 5' RACE reads with MiXCR. This sample has 600,000 or so distinct CDR3 sequences, with under 30% found just once. Germline V gives CDR1 MGHDK, CDR2 SYGVNS. After removal of 9 bases from V and 3 bases from J, the junction contained 4 bases not matched to a gene. This CDR3 is 12 amino acids long. This sample is part of a study of blood T cells in healthy people across ages. Russia was home to the donors, healthy Caucasian individuals aged roughly 6 to 95. Every sample yielded at least 6.5 million isolated PBMCs.

The sample consisted of blood. The chain employs TRBV25-1 and TRBJ1-2; 7 positions match TRBD1. This receptor was taken from a woman of 80 years or more in good health. This CDR3 reads CASHGTDYGYTF. The CDR3 nucleotides read TGTGCCAGTCACGGGACAGACTATGGCTACACCTTC.